This T cell receptor (beta chain) was obtained from a study of T cell responses to AZD1222 COVID-19 vaccine. V lost 5 bases and J lost 11; bases outside the gene matches: 8. There are 13 residues in the CDR3. Per germline, CDR1 SGHTA and CDR2 FQGNSA. The protocol was immunoSEQ multiplex PCR, while the TCRdb copy is restricted to in-frame clones and leaves out a portion. The sample includes 140,000 or so clones, roughly 90% seen only once; the top ten take roughly 4%. The clonotype comes from an adult who received the AZD1222 COVID-19 vaccine. The sample was peripheral blood, taken 28 days after the second AZD1222 dose. The chain joins TRBV7-2 to TRBJ1-1, with 10 bases identical to TRBD1. The CDR3 loop is CASSAGTGARAFF. CDR3 nucleotide sequence: TGTGCCAGCAGCGCGGGGACAGGGGCTCGGGCTTTCTTT. The full variable domain, completed using reference TRBV7-2 and TRBJ1-1, is GAGVSQSPSNKVTEKGKDVELRCDPISGHTALYWYRQSLGQGLEFLIYFQGNSAPDKSGLPSDRFSAERTGGSVSTLTIQRTQQEDSAVYLCASSAGTGARAFFGQGTRLTVV.